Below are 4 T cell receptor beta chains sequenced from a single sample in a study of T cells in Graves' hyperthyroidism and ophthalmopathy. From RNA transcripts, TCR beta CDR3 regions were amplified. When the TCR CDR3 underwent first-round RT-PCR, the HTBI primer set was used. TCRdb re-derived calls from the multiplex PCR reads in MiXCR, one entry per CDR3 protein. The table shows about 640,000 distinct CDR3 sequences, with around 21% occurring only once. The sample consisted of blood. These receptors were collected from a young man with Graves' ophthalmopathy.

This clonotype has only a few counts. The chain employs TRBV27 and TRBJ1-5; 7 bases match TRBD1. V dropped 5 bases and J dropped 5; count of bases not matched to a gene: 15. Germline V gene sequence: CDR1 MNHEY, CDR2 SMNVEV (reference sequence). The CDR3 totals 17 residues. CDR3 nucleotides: TGTGCCAGCAGTCCTTCGTCTGCAAGACAGGGTCATCAGCCCCAGCATTTT. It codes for CASSPSSARQGHQPQHF.

The CDR3 DNA reads as TGTGCCAGCAGCTTCCCGGGACAGGGATCAGATACGCAGTATTTT. Protein sequence: CASSFPGQGSDTQYF. This sequence joins TRBV11-2 and TRBJ2-3; 9 bases align to TRBD1. The ends lost 3 bases at V and 4 bases at J; junction bases unmatched: 5. The V gene's germline CDR1 is SGHAT and CDR2 FQNNGV. The CDR3 sequence is 15 residues long.

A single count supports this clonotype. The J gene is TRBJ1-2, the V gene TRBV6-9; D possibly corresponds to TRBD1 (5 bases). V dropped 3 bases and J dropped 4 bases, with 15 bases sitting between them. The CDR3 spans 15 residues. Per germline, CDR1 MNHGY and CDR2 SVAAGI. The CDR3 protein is CASSYSNKDTYGYTF. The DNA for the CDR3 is TGTGCCAGCAGTTACTCGAATAAGGACACCTATGGCTACACCTTC.

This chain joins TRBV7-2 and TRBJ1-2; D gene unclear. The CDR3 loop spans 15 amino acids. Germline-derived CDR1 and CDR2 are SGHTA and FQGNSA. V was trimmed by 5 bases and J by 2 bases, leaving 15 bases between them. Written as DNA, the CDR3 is TGTGCCAGCAGCCCTTCGGGTCAGATAAACTATGGCTACACCTTC. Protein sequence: CASSPSGQINYGYTF.